Listed here are 31 T cell receptor beta chains from one sample, sequenced in a study of cytomegalovirus exposure and HLA in healthy donors. The PCR used 60 Vbeta and 13 Jbeta primers. TCRdb's copy holds only in-frame clones and misses some; the assay was immunoSEQ multiplex PCR. The sample holds 100,000 to 150,000 clones; about 84% are singletons and the top ten take over 1%. The sample comprised PBMCs. Receptors were obtained from a boy between 10 and 17 years old in good health and CMV-seronegative.

The chain combines TRBV2 with TRBJ1-4; D gene unclear. Trimming took 4 bases from V and 2 from J, leaving 11 bases between them. The CDR3 totals 15 residues. Germline CDR1 is SNHLY and CDR2 is FYNNEI. The CDR3 here is CASSGSTETNEKLFF. The CDR3 DNA is TGTGCCAGCAGTGGATCGACGGAGACTAATGAAAAACTGTTTTTT.

This rearrangement joins TRBV5-1 to TRBJ2-7, with 9 bases aligning to TRBD1. This CDR3 has 13 residues. Germline CDR1 and CDR2: SGHRS and YFSETQ. Germline trimming cut 4 bases from V and 5 bases from J; bases unmatched to any gene: 4. The CDR3 DNA follows: TGCGCCAGCAGCCGGGACAGGGCCAACGAGCAGTACTTC. Protein: CASSRDRANEQYF.

The chain has TRBV30 and TRBJ2-7; D is uncertain. V was trimmed by 3 bases and J by 4 bases, leaving 10 bases between them. In germline, CDR1 is GTSNPN, CDR2 SVGIG (reference sequence). This CDR3 comprises 12 residues. This CDR3 is CAWRLSRYEQYF. The CDR3 nucleotides are TGTGCCTGGAGGTTGAGTCGGTACGAGCAGTACTTC. The variable domain in full, completed from reference TRBV30 and TRBJ2-7, reads SQTIHQWPATLVQPVGSPLSLECTVEGTSNPNLYWYRQAAGRGLQLLFYSVGIGQISSEVPQNLSASRPQDRQFILSSKKLLLSDSGFYLCAWRLSRYEQYFGPGTRLTVT.

The J gene is TRBJ2-3, the V gene TRBV7-9; 7 positions match TRBD1. With V trimmed by 1 base and J by 0 bases, 1 base remained unmatched. Germline lookup yields CDR1 SEHNR and CDR2 FQNEAQ (reference sequence). This CDR3 contains 15 residues. Here the CDR3 reads CASSLEGQSTDTQYF. CDR3 coding DNA: TGTGCCAGCAGCTTAGAGGGACAGAGCACAGATACGCAGTATTTT. The entire variable domain, with the rest obtained from reference TRBV7-9 and TRBJ2-3, is as follows: DTGVSQNPRHKITKRGQNVTFRCDPISEHNRLYWYRQTLGQGPEFLTYFQNEAQLEKSRLLSDRFSAERPKGSFSTLEIQRTEQGDSAMYLCASSLEGQSTDTQYFGPGTRLTVL.

The rearrangement uses TRBV4-1 and TRBJ2-7, with 8 bases aligning to TRBD1. The CDR3 runs 14 residues. Trimming removed 4 bases from V and 4 bases from J; junction bases left unmatched: 6. Germline V gene lookup returns CDR1 MGHRA and CDR2 YSYEKL. CDR3 in amino acids: CASSPQGGRYEQYF. The DNA of the CDR3 is TGCGCCAGCAGCCCACAGGGGGGAAGATACGAGCAGTACTTC.

This sequence joins TRBV11-2 and TRBJ2-2; 12 positions match TRBD1. CDR1 is SGHAT, CDR2 FQNNGV, per germline. V was pared by 5 bases and J by 5 bases, with 15 bases of the junction left unmatched. The CDR3 is made up of 19 amino acids. The CDR3 spells CASSGSPGGTGGSTGELFF. The CDR3 nucleotides read TGTGCCAGCAGCGGGAGCCCAGGAGGGACAGGGGGCTCTACCGGGGAGCTGTTTTTT.

The gene calls are TRBV16 and TRBJ1-2, with D perhaps TRBD1 (5 bases). The CDR3 is made up of 15 amino acids. With 4 bases removed from V and 2 bases from J, the gap between germline ends came to 14 bases. CDR1 is KGHSY, CDR2 FQNENV, per germline. CDR3 sequence reads: CASSLWTNYNYGYTF. Written as DNA, the CDR3 is TGTGCCAGCAGCCTATGGACAAATTACAACTATGGCTACACCTTC.

The sample holds one count of this clone. V usage is TRBV5-4 and J usage is TRBJ1-2; no definite D call. V lost 2 bases and J 0 bases, leaving 11 bases between the germline ends. Germline V lookup: CDR1 SGHNT, CDR2 YYREEE (reference sequence). The CDR3 covers 15 residues. The CDR3 region has the DNA TGTGCCAGCAGCTTATCGTATGAGACTAACTATGGCTACACCTTC. It encodes CASSLSYETNYGYTF. Drawing the rest from reference TRBV5-4 and TRBJ1-2, the complete variable domain is ETGVTQSPTHLIKTRGQQVTLRCSSQSGHNTVSWYQQALGQGPQFIFQYYREEENGRGNFPPRFSGLQFPNYSSELNVNALELDDSALYLCASSLSYETNYGYTFGSGTRLTVV.

This rearrangement joins TRBV6-5 to TRBJ2-5; D not resolved. Trimming removed 10 bases at V and 0 bases at J, with 12 bases between. Germline V gene data show CDR1 as MNHEY and CDR2 as SVGAGI. This CDR3 is built from 13 residues. CDR3 DNA: TGTGCCAAACTCAGACTGTACCAAGAGACCCAGTACTTC. Its protein is CAKLRLYQETQYF.

The chain uses TRBV19 and TRBJ1-1; no firm D call. Germline V lookup: CDR1 LNHDA, CDR2 SQIVND (reference sequence). The CDR3 sequence is 14 residues long. V lost 5 bases and J 0 bases, leaving 10 bases between the germline ends. For the CDR3, the DNA is TGTGCCAGTAGTCCCGGAGGACTGAACACTGAAGCTTTCTTT. Translating gives CASSPGGLNTEAFF.

The V call is TRBV7-2, the J call TRBJ2-7, with a possible D match to TRBD2 (5 bases). Germline V gene data show CDR1 as SGHTA and CDR2 as FQGNSA. Between the trimmed V and J ends, which lost 5 bases and 5 bases, there was a span of 16 bases. The CDR3 spans 14 residues. This chain's CDR3 is CASSPGSGWDEQYF. Written as DNA, the CDR3 is TGTGCCAGCAGCCCCGGCTCGGGGTGGGACGAGCAGTACTTC.

This sequence joins TRBV5-4 and TRBJ2-1; TRBD2 matches at 10 bases. The germline gives CDR1 SGHNT, CDR2 YYREEE (reference sequence). The CDR3 loop spans 15 amino acids. The trim removed 3 bases at V and 6 bases at J, leaving 6 bases unmatched. The DNA for the CDR3 is TGTGCCAGCAGCTCAAGCGGGAGGGAGAGCAATGAGCAGTTCTTC. Translation: CASSSSGRESNEQFF. Using reference TRBV5-4 and TRBJ2-1 for the parts outside the CDR3, the full variable domain is ETGVTQSPTHLIKTRGQQVTLRCSSQSGHNTVSWYQQALGQGPQFIFQYYREEENGRGNFPPRFSGLQFPNYSSELNVNALELDDSALYLCASSSSGRESNEQFFGPGTRLTVL.

V is TRBV19 and J is TRBJ2-3; 9 bases are a match to TRBD2. CDR3 size: 14 residues. With 10 bases clipped from V and 4 bases from J, the junction kept 9 bases outside the gene matches. Germline loops: CDR1 LNHDA, CDR2 SQIVND (reference sequence). The CDR3 nucleotides are TGTGCCACTGCGCCGGGACTAGCAGCAGATACGCAGTATTTT. Its translation: CATAPGLAADTQYF.

V is TRBV19 and J is TRBJ2-1; 7 positions agree with TRBD1. After removal of 9 bases from V and 7 bases from J, the junction contained 12 bases not matched to a gene. The germline CDR1 and CDR2 sequences are LNHDA and SQIVND (reference sequence). The CDR3 has 14 amino acids. The chain's CDR3 is CASRGTDEMNEQFF. The CDR3 nucleotides read TGTGCCAGCAGAGGGACAGACGAAATGAATGAGCAGTTCTTC.

The rearrangement uses TRBV7-3 and TRBJ2-7; the match to TRBD2 covers 11 bases. J gave up 7 bases and V 5 bases, and 10 bases lay outside the gene matches. CDR1 is SGHTA and CDR2 is FQGTGA in the germline V gene. There are 15 residues in the CDR3. This CDR3 reads CASSILAGGPEEQYF. The CDR3 coding sequence is TGTGCCAGCAGCATCTTAGCGGGAGGGCCTGAAGAGCAGTACTTC.

This clone was recorded a few times. CDR3 loop: CATSGVSTNYGYTF. DNA of the CDR3: TGTGCCACAAGCGGGGTGTCAACTAACTATGGCTACACCTTC. The V call is TRBV19, the J call TRBJ1-2; no firm D call. Germline CDR1 is LNHDA and CDR2 is SQIVND (reference sequence). Trimming took 10 bases from V and 0 from J, leaving 15 bases between them. This CDR3 spans 14 amino acids.

The J gene is TRBJ1-2, the V gene TRBV27, with 8 nucleotides matching TRBD1. Per germline, CDR1 MNHEY and CDR2 SMNVEV (reference sequence). This CDR3 spans 13 amino acids. J was trimmed by 7 bases and V by 4 bases; bases with no gene match: 5. CDR3 sequence (DNA): TGTGCCAGCAGTTCAGACAGGGGAGGTGGCTACACCTTC. Its protein is CASSSDRGGGYTF.

This clone showed up just a few times. The J gene is TRBJ1-5, the V gene TRBV15; D uncertain. The V and J ends lost 0 bases and 2 bases respectively, with 14 bases between them. Per the germline V gene, CDR1 is LNHNV and CDR2 is YYDKDF (reference sequence). The CDR3 is made up of 17 amino acids. In nucleotides, the CDR3 is TGTGCCACCAGCAGAGATCTCCCTCGGGATGGCAATCAGCCCCAGCATTTT. It encodes CATSRDLPRDGNQPQHF.

V usage is TRBV5-4 and J usage is TRBJ2-2, with D possibly being TRBD2 (5 bases). The germline gives CDR1 SGHNT, CDR2 YYREEE (reference sequence). The CDR3 loop spans 14 amino acids. Trimming took 4 bases from V and 3 from J, leaving 10 bases between them. CDR3 in amino acids: CASSPEEYTGELFF. DNA for the CDR3: TGTGCCAGCAGCCCGGAGGAATACACCGGGGAGCTGTTTTTT.

This clone has just one count. V and J are TRBV6-1 and TRBJ1-3, with 9 nucleotides matching TRBD1. The germline V gene has CDR1 MNHNS and CDR2 SASEGT. The V and J ends lost 6 bases and 9 bases, in that order; junction bases with no gene match: 6. This CDR3 region has 13 residues. The CDR3 loop is CASRRDRESTIYF. Written as DNA, the CDR3 is TGTGCCAGCAGACGGGACAGGGAAAGCACCATATATTTT.

J is TRBJ1-1 and V is TRBV7-9; D is unclear. The V end lost 8 bases, the J end lost 5 bases, and 6 bases lay between the germline ends. CDR3 length equals 10 residues. Germline V gene data show CDR1 as SEHNR and CDR2 as FQNEAQ (reference sequence). The CDR3 coding sequence is TGTGCCAGCCAGAAGACTGAAGCTTTCTTT. This gives the protein CASQKTEAFF.

The chain uses TRBV15 and TRBJ1-4; no reliable D call. The CDR3 length is 12 residues. CDR1 LNHNV and CDR2 YYDKDF come from the germline V gene (reference sequence). V lost 3 bases and J lost 8, with 7 bases in between. DNA of the CDR3: TGTGCCACCAGCAGGGGAGGGGAAAAACTGTTTTTT. Its protein is CATSRGGEKLFF.

This clone was recorded once. The genes are TRBV7-9 and TRBJ2-3; 7 nucleotides match TRBD1. This CDR3 is 12 amino acids long. The J segment lost 6 bases and the V segment lost 5 bases, leaving 2 bases of the junction unmatched. Per the germline V gene, CDR1 is SEHNR and CDR2 is FQNEAQ (reference sequence). This CDR3 reads CASSQGVDTQYF. CDR3 coding DNA: TGTGCCAGCAGCCAGGGGGTTGATACGCAGTATTTT. Together with reference TRBV7-9 and TRBJ2-3, the CDR3 gives the full variable domain: DTGVSQNPRHKITKRGQNVTFRCDPISEHNRLYWYRQTLGQGPEFLTYFQNEAQLEKSRLLSDRFSAERPKGSFSTLEIQRTEQGDSAMYLCASSQGVDTQYFGPGTRLTVL.

The chain recombines TRBV30 with TRBJ1-6, with 7 bases that match TRBD1. The CDR3 runs to 13 residues. CDR1 and CDR2 from the germline V gene are GTSNPN and SVGIG (reference sequence). The ends lost 4 bases at V and 7 bases at J; junction bases unmatched: 4. The CDR3 sequence is CAWIQGWNSPLHF. The CDR3 DNA reads TGTGCCTGGATACAGGGGTGGAATTCACCCCTCCACTTT. Filled out from reference TRBV30 and TRBJ1-6, the complete variable domain reads SQTIHQWPATLVQPVGSPLSLECTVEGTSNPNLYWYRQAAGRGLQLLFYSVGIGQISSEVPQNLSASRPQDRQFILSSKKLLLSDSGFYLCAWIQGWNSPLHFGNGTRLTVT.

The V call is TRBV5-1, the J call TRBJ2-3; D possibly corresponds to TRBD1 (6 bases). The CDR3 sequence is 15 residues long. Per germline, CDR1 SGHRS and CDR2 YFSETQ. Trimming cost V 2 bases and J 0 bases, with 10 bases left between them. DNA of the CDR3: TGCGCCAGCAGCTTAGGACAGTTGAGCACAGATACGCAGTATTTT. Translating gives CASSLGQLSTDTQYF.

This clone occurred a few times. J is TRBJ1-4 and V is TRBV4-1; D is unresolved. In germline, CDR1 is MGHRA, CDR2 YSYEKL. This CDR3 region has 16 residues. The V end lost 3 bases, the J end lost 4 bases, and 15 bases lay between the germline ends. CDR3 bases: TGCGCCAGCAGCCATCCCCGGGAGACCAGTAATGAAAAACTGTTTTTT. It encodes CASSHPRETSNEKLFF.

This clone was picked up a small number of times. J is TRBJ2-1 and V is TRBV5-1, with TRBD2 identical over 10 bases. Trimming at V came to 0 bases and at J to 5 bases, leaving 5 bases not matched to a gene. This CDR3 contains 16 residues. Germline assignment: CDR1 SGHRS and CDR2 YFSETQ. The CDR3, as DNA: TGCGCCAGCAGCTTGGAACTAGCGGGACTGAACAATGAGCAGTTCTTC. Translated, it gives CASSLELAGLNNEQFF.

This clone was seen only once. The chain combines TRBV19 with TRBJ2-2, with D perhaps TRBD1 (6 bases). The length of the CDR3 is 16 residues. The germline V and J ends were trimmed by 3 bases and 2 bases, with 13 bases remaining between them. Germline V CDR1 and CDR2: LNHDA, SQIVND (reference sequence). The CDR3 is CASSMKGQPNTGELFF. The DNA for the CDR3 is TGTGCCAGTAGTATGAAGGGACAACCTAACACCGGGGAGCTGTTTTTT.

V usage is TRBV7-9 and J usage is TRBJ1-2; 9 bases align to TRBD1. From germline, CDR1 is SEHNR and CDR2 FQNEAQ (reference sequence). V shed 4 bases and J 6 bases; nucleotides not matched to a gene: 12. The CDR3 runs to 16 residues. CDR3 protein: CASSSMTDRGRDGYTF. CDR3 DNA: TGTGCCAGCAGCTCCATGACCGACAGGGGGAGAGATGGCTACACCTTC.

Note on this clone: The same CDR3 also results from other DNA sequences found in this sample. This chain uses TRBV2 with TRBJ2-3; 7 bases line up with TRBD2. CDR3 length: 15 amino acids. The ends lost 3 bases at V and 1 base at J; junction bases unmatched: 4. Germline CDR1 and CDR2: SNHLY and FYNNEI. The CDR3 coding sequence is TGTGCCAGCAGTGATTTAGCGGGTGGCACAGATACGCAGTATTTT. It encodes CASSDLAGGTDTQYF.

This chain joins TRBV2 and TRBJ2-3; possible D gene TRBD2, 5 bases. The CDR3 is 13 amino acids. CDR1 SNHLY and CDR2 FYNNEI come from the germline V gene. V lost 7 bases and J lost 2, with 10 bases in between. CDR3 in amino acids: CASNDYHTDTQYF. The DNA for the CDR3 is TGTGCCAGCAACGACTACCACACAGATACGCAGTATTTT.